This TCR beta chain emerged from a study of vaccination effects on CD4 cells after COVID-19. Cells that had been cultured for less than 13 days were the source of isolated CD4+ T cells. Sequencing used immunoSEQ multiplex PCR; TCRdb keeps in-frame clones, though not all of them. The repertoire includes more than 35,000 clones, 65% to 70% of them detected once, and 4% to 4.5% sits in the top ten. This clone has a handful of counts. Its antigen is currently unknown. The CDR3 runs to 12 residues. Germline trimming cut 7 bases from V and 5 bases from J; bases unmatched to any gene: 6. Looked up from germline, CDR1 is SQVTM and CDR2 is ANQGSEA.

Source: CD4+ T cells from PBMCs cultured without peptide, taken before COVID-19 vaccination. The V gene is TRBV29-1, the J gene TRBJ2-5, with 8 bases identical to TRBD1. This TCR was sampled from a human donor who received a COVID-19 vaccine. CDR3: CSAQGQVETQYF. CDR3 coding DNA: TGCAGCGCCCAGGGACAGGTGGAGACCCAGTACTTC.